This record covers a single T cell receptor beta chain. This receptor's antigen is unknown. Within one base of it there is no much larger clone, and no base qualities were kept. These data belong to a study of T cells of healthy individuals (dated by TCRdb to 2017 to 2018). Libraries were constructed by 5' RACE. TCRdb lists the instrument as Illumina MiSeq. TCRdb reanalyzed the raw reads on its own, using fastp at Q25 for trimming and MiXCR for clone calling, and kept in-frame beta chains. Identical CDR3 protein sequences are pooled into one entry, listed with their most common genes and DNA. Present in this sample are about 100,000 distinct CDR3 sequences, roughly 18% of which were seen just once. 6.2% of the sample rests with the top ten. Looking up the germline V gene yields CDR1 SGDLS and CDR2 YYNGEE. Measured from the cysteine to the phenylalanine, the CDR3 is 16 residues long. The only DNA kept is the CDR3, 48 bases in frame from the first base. V is clipped by 3 bases and J by 2 bases, and the sequence between their germline boundaries is 15 bases long.

The clonotype originates from a human donor in good health. The sequence joins TRBV9 to TRBJ2-1, with no D gene named confidently. The CDR3 sequence is CASSAHIDNTYNEQFF. The nucleotide sequence reads as follows: TGTGCCAGCAGCGCCCACATAGACAATACCTACAATGAGCAGTTCTTC.